The 12 T cell receptor beta chains below were found in one sample sequenced in a study of CD8+ T cells in alopecia areata. Extracted RNA was reverse transcribed into cDNA, the sequencing template. The repertoire was sequenced with immunoSEQ multiplex PCR; TCRdb's copy has only in-frame clones and lacks some. The data show fewer than 40,000 clones, 45% to 70% seen once. CD4+ cells of roughly 5 patients were subjected to sorting into CD25+CD127- cells. Source material: CD4+ Tregs sorted from blood. The receptors originated from a human donor with alopecia areata.

The chain joins TRBV5-4 to TRBJ2-6; D may be TRBD1 (7 bases). Germline V gene data show CDR1 as SGHNT and CDR2 as YYREEE (reference sequence). The CDR3 length is 16 residues. The V end was cut by 4 bases, the J end by 2 bases, with 13 bases between. CDR3 bases: TGTGCCAGCAGCCTCCCAGGGGGGCCTGGGGCCAACGTCCTGACTTTC. Translation gives CASSLPGGPGANVLTF.

CDR3 amino acids: CASNLAGDTDTQYF. In nucleotides, the CDR3 is TGCGCCAGCAATCTAGCGGGAGACACAGATACGCAGTATTTT. This chain joins TRBV5-1 and TRBJ2-3; 10 bases line up with TRBD2. CDR1 is SGHRS, CDR2 YFSETQ, per germline. CDR3 length equals 14 residues. Germline trimming cut 6 bases from V and 2 bases from J; bases unmatched to any gene: 3.

V usage is TRBV2 and J usage is TRBJ2-3; 8 bases fit TRBD1. The CDR3 sequence is 15 residues long. V was clipped by 4 bases and J by 0 bases; unmatched bases: 3. The V gene's germline CDR1 is SNHLY and CDR2 FYNNEI. The CDR3 DNA sequence: TGTGCCAGCAGTGGACAGGGGCTAAGCACAGATACGCAGTATTTT. Its translation: CASSGQGLSTDTQYF.

The rearrangement links TRBV4-2 to TRBJ2-2, with D possibly being TRBD1 (5 bases). This CDR3 region has 14 residues. The V and J ends lost 0 bases and 6 bases respectively, with 8 bases between them. The germline gives CDR1 LGHNA, CDR2 YNFKEQ. The CDR3 region is CASSQDKGAGELFF. DNA for the CDR3: TGTGCCAGCAGCCAAGATAAAGGGGCCGGGGAGCTGTTTTTT.

V is TRBV10-3 and J is TRBJ1-2; TRBD1 matches 8 bases. V was clipped by 3 bases and J by 2 bases; unmatched bases: 5. The CDR3 totals 15 residues. CDR1 ENHRY and CDR2 SYGVKD come from the germline V gene. CDR3 bases: TGTGCCATCAGTGACGGGGACAGGTTAAACTATGGCTACACCTTC. Its translation: CAISDGDRLNYGYTF.

V usage is TRBV14 and J usage is TRBJ2-3; D remains unclear. Germline V lookup: CDR1 SGHDN, CDR2 FVKESK. The length of the CDR3 is 15 residues. Trimming removed 0 bases from V and 6 bases from J, with 13 bases in between. CDR3 sequence reads: CASSQEGRSLDTQYF. The DNA of the CDR3 is TGTGCCAGCAGCCAAGAAGGCCGATCCTTGGATACGCAGTATTTT.

The chain employs TRBV27 and TRBJ2-3, with unresolved D. V lost 3 bases and J 5 bases, leaving 18 bases between the germline ends. Germline loops: CDR1 MNHEY, CDR2 SMNVEV (reference sequence). This CDR3 is 16 amino acids long. The CDR3 is CASSFLSYQSEDTQYF. In DNA, the CDR3 is TGTGCCAGCAGTTTTCTCTCCTATCAATCGGAAGATACGCAGTATTTT.

This clone was seen only a few times. This chain connects TRBV2 to TRBJ2-2, with a weak D call TRBD1 (6 bases). V was clipped by 2 bases and J by 2 bases, with 12 bases between them. The CDR3 length is 16 residues. Per germline, CDR1 SNHLY and CDR2 FYNNEI. CDR3 region: CASSEQGSANTGELFF. CDR3 DNA sequence: TGTGCCAGCAGTGAACAGGGGTCGGCCAACACCGGGGAGCTGTTTTTT.

This clone was counted a single time. The genes are TRBV7-2 and TRBJ1-5; unclear D gene. The CDR3 runs to 15 residues. CDR1 SGHTA and CDR2 FQGNSA come from the germline V gene. The germline V and J ends were trimmed by 1 base and 5 bases, with 12 bases remaining between them. DNA for the CDR3: TGTGCCAGCAGCTTAGTGGGCACTGGTGATCAGCCCCAGCATTTT. Translation gives CASSLVGTGDQPQHF.

This clone is medium-sized within its sample. The chain is built from TRBV19 and TRBJ2-1; 8 bases are a match to TRBD2. The V gene's germline CDR1 is LNHDA and CDR2 SQIVND (reference sequence). V was pared by 4 bases and J by 0 bases, with 5 bases of the junction left unmatched. CDR3 length equals 16 residues. This CDR3 reads CASSTLAGLSYNEQFF. CDR3 nucleotide sequence: TGTGCCAGTAGTACCCTAGCGGGCCTCTCCTACAATGAGCAGTTCTTC.

V is TRBV29-1 and J is TRBJ2-7; 10 bases align to TRBD2. The junction had 10 bases not matched to a gene; V was cut back by 5 bases and J by 3 bases. CDR3 length equals 15 residues. Germline-derived CDR1 and CDR2 are SQVTM and ANQGSEA. This CDR3 is CSVLGLAGAGYEQYF. DNA of the CDR3: TGCAGCGTTCTGGGCCTAGCGGGAGCTGGCTACGAGCAGTACTTC.

The V gene is TRBV5-1, the J gene TRBJ2-3; 8 bases line up with TRBD1. This CDR3 contains 15 residues. Trimming cost V 3 bases and J 2 bases; bases outside gene matches: 5. Per germline, CDR1 SGHRS and CDR2 YFSETQ. The CDR3 coding sequence is TGCGCCAGCAGCTACTCTCAGGGGGCCACAGATACGCAGTATTTT. This codes for CASSYSQGATDTQYF.